The TCR beta chain described here comes from a study of CD8 T cells in Susac syndrome. The CDR3 spans 18 residues. Per germline, CDR1 SGHDN and CDR2 FVKESK. Trimming at V came to 2 bases and at J to 4 bases, leaving 10 bases not matched to a gene. RNA, at roughly 0.5 to 1 ug, was reverse transcribed with random hexamers. TCRdb fed the immunoSEQ multiplex PCR reads into MiXCR, producing one record per CDR3 protein. There are around 170,000 distinct CDR3 sequences in the sample; 85% to 95% occur only once, and around 0.15% lies in the top ten. The J gene is TRBJ2-3, the V gene TRBV14, with 12 bases lining up with TRBD2. This receptor was obtained from a human donor with Susac syndrome. The material sequenced was CD8+ T cells from PBMCs. The CDR3 protein is CASSQRWPSGGAADTQYF. The CDR3 DNA is TGTGCCAGCAGCCAAAGATGGCCTAGCGGGGGGGCGGCAGATACGCAGTATTTT.